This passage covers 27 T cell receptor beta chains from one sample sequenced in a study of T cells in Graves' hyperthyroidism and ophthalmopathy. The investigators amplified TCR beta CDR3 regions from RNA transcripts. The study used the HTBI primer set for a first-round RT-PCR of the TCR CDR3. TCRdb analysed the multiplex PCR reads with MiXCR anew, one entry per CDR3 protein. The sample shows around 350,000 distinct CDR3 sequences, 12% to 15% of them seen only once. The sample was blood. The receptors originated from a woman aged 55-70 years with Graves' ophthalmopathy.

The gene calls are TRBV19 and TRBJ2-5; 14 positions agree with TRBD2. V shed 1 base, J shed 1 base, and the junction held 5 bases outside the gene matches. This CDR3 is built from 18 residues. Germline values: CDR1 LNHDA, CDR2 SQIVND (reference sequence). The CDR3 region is CASSIGLAGGRIQETQYF. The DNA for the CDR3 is TGTGCCAGTAGTATAGGACTAGCGGGAGGGAGAATCCAAGAGACCCAGTACTTC. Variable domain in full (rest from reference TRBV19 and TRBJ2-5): DGGITQSPKYLFRKEGQNVTLSCEQNLNHDAMYWYRQDPGQGLRLIYYSQIVNDFQKGDIAEGYSVSREKKESFPLTVTSAQKNPTAFYLCASSIGLAGGRIQETQYFGPGTRLLVL.

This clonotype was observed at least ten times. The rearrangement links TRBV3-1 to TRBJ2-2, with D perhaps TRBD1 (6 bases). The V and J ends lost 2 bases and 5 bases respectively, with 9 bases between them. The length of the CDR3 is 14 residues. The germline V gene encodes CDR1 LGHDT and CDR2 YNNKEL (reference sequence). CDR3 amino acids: CASSQIRGTGELFF. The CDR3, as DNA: TGTGCCAGCAGCCAAATCAGGGGAACCGGGGAGCTGTTTTTT.

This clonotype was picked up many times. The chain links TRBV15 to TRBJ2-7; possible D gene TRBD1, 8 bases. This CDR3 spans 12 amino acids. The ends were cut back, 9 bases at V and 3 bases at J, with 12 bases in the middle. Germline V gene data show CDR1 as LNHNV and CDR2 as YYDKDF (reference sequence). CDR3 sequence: CATNRGGYEQYF. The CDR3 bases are TGTGCCACAAACAGGGGGGGCTACGAGCAGTACTTC.

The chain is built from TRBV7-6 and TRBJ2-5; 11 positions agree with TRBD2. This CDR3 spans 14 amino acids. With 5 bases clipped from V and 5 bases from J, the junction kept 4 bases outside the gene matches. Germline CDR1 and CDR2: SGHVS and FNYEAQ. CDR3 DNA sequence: TGTGCCAGCAGCCCTAGCGGGAGGTTGGAGACCCAGTACTTC. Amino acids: CASSPSGRLETQYF.

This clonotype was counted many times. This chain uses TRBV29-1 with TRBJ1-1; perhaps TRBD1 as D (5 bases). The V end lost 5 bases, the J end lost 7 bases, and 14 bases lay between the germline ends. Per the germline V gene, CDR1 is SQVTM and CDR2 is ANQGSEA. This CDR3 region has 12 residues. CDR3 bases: TGCAGCGTTTCTGGGACGGCAATTGAAGCTTTCTTT. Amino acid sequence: CSVSGTAIEAFF.

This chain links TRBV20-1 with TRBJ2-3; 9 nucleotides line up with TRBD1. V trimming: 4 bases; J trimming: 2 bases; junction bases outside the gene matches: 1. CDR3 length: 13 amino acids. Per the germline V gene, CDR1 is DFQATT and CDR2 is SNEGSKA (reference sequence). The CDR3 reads CSANRGPTDTQYF. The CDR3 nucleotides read TGCAGTGCTAACAGGGGGCCCACAGATACGCAGTATTTT.

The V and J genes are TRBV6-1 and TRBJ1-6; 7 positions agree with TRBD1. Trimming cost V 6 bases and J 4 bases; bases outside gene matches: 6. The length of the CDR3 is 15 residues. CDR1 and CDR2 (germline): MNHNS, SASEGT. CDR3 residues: CASRGQAIYNSPLHF. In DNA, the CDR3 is TGTGCCAGCAGAGGACAGGCAATTTATAATTCACCCCTCCACTTT.

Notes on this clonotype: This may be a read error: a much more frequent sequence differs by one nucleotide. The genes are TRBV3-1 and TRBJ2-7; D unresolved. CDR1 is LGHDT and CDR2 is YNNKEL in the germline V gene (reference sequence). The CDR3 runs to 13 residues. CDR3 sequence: CASSQSHSYEQHF. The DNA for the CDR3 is TGTGCCAGCAGCCAGAGTCACTCCTACGAGCAGCACTTC.

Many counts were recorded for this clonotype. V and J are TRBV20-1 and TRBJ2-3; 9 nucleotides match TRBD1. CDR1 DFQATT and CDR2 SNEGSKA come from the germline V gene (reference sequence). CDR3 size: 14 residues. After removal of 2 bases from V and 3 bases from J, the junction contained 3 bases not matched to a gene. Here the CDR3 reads CSARFDRGTDTQYF. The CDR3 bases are TGCAGTGCTAGATTCGACAGGGGGACAGATACGCAGTATTTT.

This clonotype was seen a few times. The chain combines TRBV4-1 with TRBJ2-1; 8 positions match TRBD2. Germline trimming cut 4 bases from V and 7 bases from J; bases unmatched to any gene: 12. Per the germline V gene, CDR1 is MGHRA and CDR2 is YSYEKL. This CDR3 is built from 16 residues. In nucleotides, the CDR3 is TGCGCCAGCAGCCCTACCGAGGGTAGCGGGAATAATGAGCAGTTCTTC. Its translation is CASSPTEGSGNNEQFF.

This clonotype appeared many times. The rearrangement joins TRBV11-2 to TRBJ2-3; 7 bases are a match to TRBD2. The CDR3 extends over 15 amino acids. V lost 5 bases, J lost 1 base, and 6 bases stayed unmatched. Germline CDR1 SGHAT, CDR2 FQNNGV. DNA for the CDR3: TGTGCCAGCAGCCCACCTAGCGGACGCACAGATACGCAGTATTTT. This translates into CASSPPSGRTDTQYF.

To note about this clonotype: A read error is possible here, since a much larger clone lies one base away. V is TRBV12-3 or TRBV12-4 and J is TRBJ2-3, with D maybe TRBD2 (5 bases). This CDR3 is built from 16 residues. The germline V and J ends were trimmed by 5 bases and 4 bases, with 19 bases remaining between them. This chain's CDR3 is CASSPPPGKGPDTQYF. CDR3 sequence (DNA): TGTGCCAGCAGTCCCCCCCCGGGAAAGGGTCCAGATACGCAGTATTTT.

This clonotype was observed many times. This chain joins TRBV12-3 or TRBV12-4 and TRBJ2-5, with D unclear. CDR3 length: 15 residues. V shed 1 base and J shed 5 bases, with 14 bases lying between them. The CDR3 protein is CASSLVVVNLETQYF. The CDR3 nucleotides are TGTGCCAGCAGTTTAGTCGTGGTAAACCTTGAGACCCAGTACTTC.

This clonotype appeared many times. The CDR3 sequence is CASSQVTGVGEQYF. The CDR3 nucleotides are TGTGCCAGCAGCCAAGTAACGGGAGTAGGCGAGCAGTACTTC. The chain uses TRBV3-1 and TRBJ2-7; tentatively, D is TRBD2 (6 bases). The CDR3 runs to 14 residues. The ends were cut back, 1 base at V and 6 bases at J, with 13 bases in the middle. Germline V gene sequence: CDR1 LGHDT, CDR2 YNNKEL (reference sequence).

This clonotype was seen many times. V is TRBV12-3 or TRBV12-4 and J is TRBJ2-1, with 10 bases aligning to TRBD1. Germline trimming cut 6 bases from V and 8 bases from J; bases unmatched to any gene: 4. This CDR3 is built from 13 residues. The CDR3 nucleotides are TGTGCCAGCAGGGTAGACAGGGGGCATGAGCAGTTCTTC. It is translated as CASRVDRGHEQFF.

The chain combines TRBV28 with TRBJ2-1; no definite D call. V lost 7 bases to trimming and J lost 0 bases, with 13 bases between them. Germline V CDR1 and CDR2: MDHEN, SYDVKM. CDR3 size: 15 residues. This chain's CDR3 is CASNTLVSSYNEQFF. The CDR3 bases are TGTGCCAGCAATACCCTAGTGTCCTCCTACAATGAGCAGTTCTTC. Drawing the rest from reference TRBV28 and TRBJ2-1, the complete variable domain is DVKVTQSSRYLVKRTGEKVFLECVQDMDHENMFWYRQDPGLGLRLIYFSYDVKMKEKGDIPEGYSVSREKKERFSLILESASTNQTSMYLCASNTLVSSYNEQFFGPGTRLTVL.

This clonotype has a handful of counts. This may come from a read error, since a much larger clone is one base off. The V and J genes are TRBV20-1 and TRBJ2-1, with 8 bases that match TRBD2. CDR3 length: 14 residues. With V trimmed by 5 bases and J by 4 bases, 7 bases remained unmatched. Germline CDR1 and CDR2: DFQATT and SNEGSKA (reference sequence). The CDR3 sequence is CSAPGTRGYNEQFF. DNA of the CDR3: TGCAGTGCTCCTGGGACTAGGGGGTACAATGAGCAGTTCTTC.

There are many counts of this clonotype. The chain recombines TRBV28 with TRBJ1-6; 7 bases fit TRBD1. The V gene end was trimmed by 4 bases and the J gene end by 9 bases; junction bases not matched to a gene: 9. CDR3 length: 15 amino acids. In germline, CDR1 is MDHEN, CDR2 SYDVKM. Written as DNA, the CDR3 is TGTGCCAGCAGTTCCAGTAGACAGGGTATTTCACCCCTCCACTTT. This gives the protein CASSSSRQGISPLHF.

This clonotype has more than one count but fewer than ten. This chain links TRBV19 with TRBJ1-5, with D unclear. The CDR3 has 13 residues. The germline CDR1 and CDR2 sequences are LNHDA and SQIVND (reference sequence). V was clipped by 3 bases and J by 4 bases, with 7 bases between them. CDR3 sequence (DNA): TGTGCCAGTAGTATTGGACCAAATCAGCCCCAGCATTTT. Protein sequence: CASSIGPNQPQHF.

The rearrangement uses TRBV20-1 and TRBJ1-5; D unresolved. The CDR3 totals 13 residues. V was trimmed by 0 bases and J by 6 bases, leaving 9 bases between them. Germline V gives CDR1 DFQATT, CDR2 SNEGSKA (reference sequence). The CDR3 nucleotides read TGCAGTGCTAGAGATGGGTTACGTCAGCCCCAGCATTTT. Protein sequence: CSARDGLRQPQHF.

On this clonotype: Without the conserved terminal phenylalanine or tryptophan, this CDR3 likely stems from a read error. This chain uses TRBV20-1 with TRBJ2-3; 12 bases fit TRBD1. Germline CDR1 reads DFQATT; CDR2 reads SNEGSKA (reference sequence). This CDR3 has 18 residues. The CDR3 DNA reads TGCAGTGCTAGAGATTCCCGGGGGACAGGGGGCAGGACAGGTACGCAGTATTCT. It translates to CSARDSRGTGGRTGTQYS.

Here the CDR3 reads CALRGLATNEQFF. The CDR3 DNA reads TGTGCCCTCCGGGGGCTAGCGACCAATGAGCAGTTCTTC. This chain connects TRBV6-1 to TRBJ2-1; the D call may be TRBD1 or TRBD2 (6 bases each). V lost 11 bases, J lost 6 bases, and 17 bases lay in between. Germline CDR1 and CDR2: MNHNS and SASEGT. The CDR3 extends over 13 amino acids.

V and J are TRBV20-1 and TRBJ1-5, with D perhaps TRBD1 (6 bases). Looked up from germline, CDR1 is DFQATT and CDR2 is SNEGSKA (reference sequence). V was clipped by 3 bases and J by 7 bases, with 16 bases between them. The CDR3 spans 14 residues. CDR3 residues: CSARSTEGVQPQHF. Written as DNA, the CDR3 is TGCAGTGCTAGGAGTACAGAGGGGGTCCAGCCCCAGCATTTT.

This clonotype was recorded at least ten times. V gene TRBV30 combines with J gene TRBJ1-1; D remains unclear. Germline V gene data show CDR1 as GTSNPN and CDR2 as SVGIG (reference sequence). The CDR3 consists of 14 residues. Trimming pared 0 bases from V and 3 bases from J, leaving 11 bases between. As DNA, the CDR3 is TGTGCCTGGAGTGTTGGGTTTGGGGACACTGAAGCTTTCTTT. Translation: CAWSVGFGDTEAFF.

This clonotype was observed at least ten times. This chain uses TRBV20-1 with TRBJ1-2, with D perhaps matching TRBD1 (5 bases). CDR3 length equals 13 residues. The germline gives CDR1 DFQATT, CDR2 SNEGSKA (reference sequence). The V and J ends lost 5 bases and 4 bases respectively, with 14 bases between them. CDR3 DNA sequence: TGCAGTGCTCGAATAGGGACCGCCTATGGCTACACCTTC. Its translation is CSARIGTAYGYTF.

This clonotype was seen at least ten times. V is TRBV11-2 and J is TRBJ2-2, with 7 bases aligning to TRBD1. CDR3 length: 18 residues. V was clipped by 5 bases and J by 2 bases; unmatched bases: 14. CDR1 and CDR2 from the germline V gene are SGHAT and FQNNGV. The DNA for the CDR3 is TGTGCCAGCAGCGACTCTCCCGACAGGGTAGGAAACACCGGGGAGCTGTTTTTT. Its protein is CASSDSPDRVGNTGELFF.

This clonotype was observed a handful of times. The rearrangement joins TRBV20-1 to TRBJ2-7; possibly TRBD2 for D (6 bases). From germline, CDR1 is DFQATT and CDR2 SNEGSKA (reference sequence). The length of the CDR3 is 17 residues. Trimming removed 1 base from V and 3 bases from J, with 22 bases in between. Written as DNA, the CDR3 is TGCAGTGCTAGAGGCGAAGTGAGCGGAGGGGAGGACTACGAGCAGTACTTC. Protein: CSARGEVSGGEDYEQYF.